This entry features one T cell receptor beta chain sequence. Its target is not known. Amplification used 60 Vbeta primers and 13 Jbeta primers. Data came from immunoSEQ multiplex PCR; TCRdb stores just in-frame clones and leaves some out. Its table lists approximately 190,000 clones. The sample comes from a study of cytomegalovirus exposure and HLA in healthy donors. Study-level results: Follow-up analysis later connected one missense variant in DCLRE1C with trimming of TCR beta V- and J-genes. In a later analysis, the majority of CMV-associated beta chains seemingly showed HLA restriction. Later analysis identified several of the most significant clusters that appeared linked to common viral pathogens. In vitro, a few CMV-associated chains proved specific for CMV antigens.

J lost 4 bases, V lost 3 bases, and 8 bases had no gene match. Germline CDR1 is SGHRS and CDR2 is YFSETQ. The CDR3 is 15 amino acids. The receptor's source is a man aged 25-45 years in good health and CMV-seronegative. Sequencing was done on a sample of PBMCs. The rearrangement uses TRBV5-1 and TRBJ1-2, with 8 bases fitting TRBD1. The chain's CDR3 is CASSSGQGHAYGYTF. CDR3 nucleotides: TGCGCCAGCAGCTCTGGACAGGGACATGCCTATGGCTACACCTTC.